Detailed here is one T cell receptor beta chain. Libraries were prepared by immunoSEQ multiplex PCR; TCRdb keeps only in-frame clonotypes and omits some of them. The table shows around 24,000 clones, with 75% to 90% occurring only once. The germline CDR1 and CDR2 sequences are MRHNA and SNTAGT. V shed 11 bases and J shed 7 bases, with 23 bases lying between them. The CDR3 spans 14 residues. These data originate in a study of lymphopenia after photon versus proton radiotherapy. This TCR was sampled from a man aged 25-40 years with gastric cancer. V and J are TRBV6-4 and TRBJ1-2; a possible D gene is TRBD1 (5 bases). This specimen consisted of peripheral blood, obtained from a patient treated with photon-based radiotherapy. DNA for the CDR3: TGTGCCTCATTAATGGTCGCGGGGACTGGTGGCTACACCTTC. This sequence encodes CASLMVAGTGGYTF.